This T cell receptor (beta chain) originates from a study of blood T cell repertoires in COVID-19. In the study overall: Whether acute or convalescent, the COVID-19 samples came from the United States, Italy and Spain. Sources were T cells, B-cell-depleted T cells, or PBMCs; the material itself was cDNA or gDNA.

Methods used by the authors: It was from reference gene primer amplification that nucleated cell counts were estimated. The assay was immunoSEQ multiplex PCR, and TCRdb's table has in-frame clones only and misses some. That table gives V, J and clone size, and the DNA gave D and trimming. The table records 95,000 to 150,000 clones, roughly four fifths of them present only once. This clone has just a few counts. The sample was peripheral blood. The receptor was derived from a woman between 50 and 59 years old with acute or convalescent COVID-19.

CDR3 in amino acids: CASSQLDMGFTYNEQFF. The CDR3 DNA is TGCGCCAGCAGCCAATTGGATATGGGCTTCACCTACAATGAGCAGTTCTTC. The rearrangement joins TRBV4-1 to TRBJ2-1; D unclear. The CDR3 has 17 amino acids. CDR1 is MGHRA, CDR2 YSYEKL, per germline. V was clipped by 2 bases and J by 2 bases, with 16 bases between them.